The 16 T cell receptor beta chains below all came from one sample that was sequenced in a study of regulatory T cells in long-lasting Graves disease. Via MiXCR, TCRdb re-called the reads, giving one row per CDR3 protein. The data show about 700 distinct CDR3 sequences, approximately 72% seen once. PBMC-derived RNA was used for the TCR library. The starting material was peripheral blood mononuclear cells (PBMCs), obtained with antithyroid drug treatment, in newly diagnosed or persistent Graves disease (not recorded which). These receptor sequences come from a female donor with Graves disease.

The chain uses TRBV20-1 and TRBJ2-1; D unclear. Between the trimmed V and J ends, which lost 6 bases and 0 bases, there was a span of 12 bases. From germline, CDR1 is DFQATT and CDR2 SNEGSKA (reference sequence). There are 14 residues in the CDR3. The CDR3 loop is CSADDKSSYNEQFF. The CDR3 DNA reads TGCAGTGCCGACGATAAGAGCTCCTACAATGAGCAGTTCTTC.

V usage is TRBV12-3 or TRBV12-4 and J usage is TRBJ2-7; a possible D gene is TRBD1 (6 bases). This CDR3 is built from 13 residues. The V end was cut by 0 bases, the J end by 6 bases, with 9 bases between. This CDR3 reads CASSLAIGGEQYF. The CDR3 region has the DNA TGTGCCAGCAGTTTAGCGATAGGGGGCGAGCAGTACTTC.

The chain employs TRBV27 and TRBJ2-3; D might be TRBD2 (6 bases). With 5 bases removed from V and 6 bases from J, the gap between germline ends came to 12 bases. The germline V gene has CDR1 MNHEY and CDR2 SMNVEV (reference sequence). The length of the CDR3 is 13 residues. The CDR3 loop reads CASSASRGDTQYF. Here the CDR3 DNA reads TGTGCCAGCAGTGCGAGCCGGGGGGATACGCAGTATTTT.

J is TRBJ2-2 and V is TRBV28; a weak D match, TRBD2 (6 bases). CDR1 and CDR2 (germline): MDHEN, SYDVKM. The length of the CDR3 is 16 residues. Trimming removed 3 bases from V and 4 bases from J, with 15 bases in between. In DNA form, the CDR3 reads TGTGCCAGCAGTTTGGGACGGGACTTCTTCACCGGGGAGCTGTTTTTT. It yields the protein CASSLGRDFFTGELFF.

The chain links TRBV20-1 to TRBJ2-3; 9 bases align to TRBD2. V was clipped by 6 bases and J by 5 bases; unmatched bases: 15. CDR3 length: 16 amino acids. The germline CDR1 and CDR2 sequences are DFQATT and SNEGSKA (reference sequence). DNA of the CDR3: TGCAGTGCCCCTAGAGACGGCGGGAGGGCTGGAGATACGCAGTATTTT. It encodes CSAPRDGGRAGDTQYF.

The chain has TRBV27 and TRBJ2-2, with TRBD1 identical over 11 bases. The germline gives CDR1 MNHEY, CDR2 SMNVEV (reference sequence). The CDR3 is 16 residues long. V lost 8 bases to trimming and J lost 7 bases; unmatched junction nucleotides: 12. Written as DNA, the CDR3 is TGTGCCAGCGGCCAAGGCGGACAGGGGGCGGTCGGGGAGCTGTTTTTT. The encoded protein is CASGQGGQGAVGELFF.

The chain has TRBV12-5 and TRBJ2-7; maybe TRBD2 (6 bases). The germline V gene has CDR1 LGHNT and CDR2 FRNRAP. Trimming cost V 6 bases and J 3 bases, with 18 bases left between them. The CDR3 totals 15 residues. CDR3 region: CASGTFGLSHYEQYF. The CDR3 DNA reads TGTGCTAGTGGCACATTCGGACTATCCCACTACGAGCAGTACTTC.

This clonotype was observed a handful of times. The chain joins TRBV23-1 to TRBJ1-1; a possible D gene is TRBD1 (6 bases). TRBV23-1 is flagged as an ORF with uncertain function. The CDR3 contains 16 residues. Trimming cost V 0 bases and J 2 bases, with 13 bases left between them. CDR3 region: CASSQSGRGANTEAFF. The CDR3 DNA is TGCGCCAGCAGTCAATCGGGTCGGGGGGCAAACACTGAAGCTTTCTTT.

J is TRBJ1-5 and V is TRBV28, with D possibly matching TRBD1 (6 bases). With 3 bases removed from V and 0 bases from J, the gap between germline ends came to 9 bases. Germline V lookup: CDR1 MDHEN, CDR2 SYDVKM. CDR3 length equals 15 residues. In DNA, the CDR3 is TGTGCCAGCAGTTTGATACAGGGTAGCAATCAGCCCCAGCATTTT. It codes for CASSLIQGSNQPQHF. Variable domain in full (rest from reference TRBV28 and TRBJ1-5): DVKVTQSSRYLVKRTGEKVFLECVQDMDHENMFWYRQDPGLGLRLIYFSYDVKMKEKGDIPEGYSVSREKKERFSLILESASTNQTSMYLCASSLIQGSNQPQHFGDGTRLSIL.

V usage is TRBV5-1 and J usage is TRBJ2-1; D unresolved. The CDR3 sequence is 12 residues long. Germline V gene sequence: CDR1 SGHRS, CDR2 YFSETQ. Trimming shortened V by 4 bases and J by 7 bases, and 9 bases separated the two germline ends. The CDR3 loop is CASSETGNEQFF. The CDR3 DNA reads TGCGCCAGCAGCGAGACTGGTAATGAGCAGTTCTTC.

The gene calls are TRBV27 and TRBJ2-5; D ambiguous. Per germline, CDR1 MNHEY and CDR2 SMNVEV (reference sequence). The CDR3 loop spans 15 amino acids. V was pared by 3 bases and J by 7 bases, with 18 bases between. CDR3 loop: CASSFLFGAFGTQYF. DNA for the CDR3: TGTGCCAGCAGTTTTCTTTTCGGTGCCTTTGGGACCCAGTACTTC.

V usage is TRBV19 and J usage is TRBJ1-5; D unresolved. Trimming removed 4 bases from V and 2 bases from J, with 3 bases in between. The CDR3 is made up of 12 amino acids. The germline CDR1 and CDR2 sequences are LNHDA and SQIVND (reference sequence). For the CDR3, the DNA is TGTGCCAGTAGTACCCGCAATCAGCCCCAGCATTTT. It codes for CASSTRNQPQHF.

This chain joins TRBV19 and TRBJ2-1, with no clear D. With 1 base removed from V and 4 bases from J, the gap between germline ends came to 11 bases. The CDR3 covers 15 residues. From germline, CDR1 is LNHDA and CDR2 SQIVND (reference sequence). Written as DNA, the CDR3 is TGTGCCAGTAGTATAGGTCAGAACTCATACAATGAGCAGTTCTTC. It encodes CASSIGQNSYNEQFF. Together with reference TRBV19 and TRBJ2-1, the CDR3 gives the full variable domain: DGGITQSPKYLFRKEGQNVTLSCEQNLNHDAMYWYRQDPGQGLRLIYYSQIVNDFQKGDIAEGYSVSREKKESFPLTVTSAQKNPTAFYLCASSIGQNSYNEQFFGPGTRLTVL.

This clonotype was picked up a small number of times. The chain uses TRBV28 and TRBJ1-5, with a tentative D call TRBD1 (5 bases). Germline V CDR1 and CDR2: MDHEN, SYDVKM. This CDR3 comprises 14 residues. Trimming cost V 6 bases and J 5 bases, with 14 bases left between them. CDR3 loop: CASRALGPDQPQHF. The CDR3, as DNA: TGTGCCAGCAGGGCACTGGGACCCGATCAGCCCCAGCATTTT.

The chain uses TRBV29-1 and TRBJ2-1; D remains unclear. Germline lookup yields CDR1 SQVTM and CDR2 ANQGSEA. The CDR3 runs to 10 residues. Deletions cut 3 bases from V and 9 bases from J, with 6 bases between. DNA of the CDR3: TGCAGCGTTGATGCAAGTGAGCAGTTCTTC. This codes for CSVDASEQFF.

This clonotype was picked up a small number of times. The chain joins TRBV6-1 to TRBJ1-1; TRBD1 might be the D (5 bases). CDR1 MNHNS and CDR2 SASEGT come from the germline V gene. V lost 3 bases and J lost 1, with 9 bases in between. The CDR3 extends over 14 amino acids. In DNA form, the CDR3 reads TGTGCCAGCAGTGAGGGGACCCGGAACACTGAAGCTTTCTTT. Translation: CASSEGTRNTEAFF.